These 14 T cell receptor beta chains were all obtained from the same sample, sequenced in a study of PD-L1 blockade in urothelial cancer. Method: immunoSEQ multiplex PCR; TCRdb's copy keeps in-frame clones and lacks some. In the table there are around 110,000 clones, approximately 90% of which are singletons. Sample time point: peripheral blood 6 weeks after treatment start. The input for sequencing was PBMCs, taken around atezolizumab (anti-PD-L1) treatment. These receptors all stem from a man aged 55-75 years with urothelial cancer.

V is TRBV6-1 and J is TRBJ2-2, with 7 positions matching TRBD1. Trimming took 1 base from V and 6 from J; bases not matched to a gene: 8. The CDR3 is made up of 16 amino acids. CDR1 and CDR2 from the germline V gene are MNHNS and SASEGT. CDR3: CASSEGWKGASGELFF. The CDR3 region has the DNA TGTGCCAGCAGTGAAGGGTGGAAGGGGGCGTCCGGGGAGCTGTTTTTT.

For this clone: The sample has other DNA sequences that encode this CDR3 too. The V and J genes are TRBV30 and TRBJ1-3, with D possibly being TRBD1 (6 bases). Trimming took 3 bases from V and 1 from J, leaving 10 bases between them. Germline assignment: CDR1 GTSNPN and CDR2 SVGIG (reference sequence). The CDR3 length is 14 residues. This CDR3 reads CAWSQTGSGNTIYF. In DNA, the CDR3 is TGTGCCTGGAGCCAAACAGGGTCTGGAAACACCATATATTTT.

The CDR3 region has the DNA TGTGCCAGCAGCCAGACCCGACAGGTTGGCGGGGAGCTGTTTTTT. Encoded protein: CASSQTRQVGGELFF. J is TRBJ2-2 and V is TRBV4-2; D may be TRBD1 (6 bases). The CDR3 extends over 15 amino acids. Germline V CDR1 and CDR2: LGHNA, YNFKEQ. The V and J ends lost 3 bases and 7 bases respectively, with 15 bases between them.

This rearrangement joins TRBV7-3 to TRBJ2-3, with TRBD2 identical over 9 bases. The CDR3 extends over 16 amino acids. Germline CDR1 reads SGHTA; CDR2 reads FQGTGA. The J segment lost 2 bases and the V segment lost 0 bases, leaving 3 bases of the junction unmatched. The CDR3 spells CASSLTPSGTTDTQYF. Written as DNA, the CDR3 is TGTGCCAGCAGCTTAACCCCTAGCGGGACCACAGATACGCAGTATTTT. Variable domain in full (rest from reference TRBV7-3 and TRBJ2-3): GAGVSQTPSNKVTEKGKYVELRCDPISGHTALYWYRQSLGQGPEFLIYFQGTGAADDSGLPNDRFFAVRPEGSVSTLKIQRTERGDSAVYLCASSLTPSGTTDTQYFGPGTRLTVL.

The sample holds one count of this clone. The chain combines TRBV7-2 with TRBJ2-5; weak D call: TRBD2 (5 bases). CDR1 is SGHTA and CDR2 is FQGNSA in the germline V gene. V lost 2 bases to trimming and J lost 9 bases, with 13 bases between them. This CDR3 has 13 amino acids. The CDR3 reads CASSLRRGESQYF. As DNA, the CDR3 is TGTGCCAGCAGCTTACGGCGTGGGGAGTCCCAGTACTTC.

The gene calls are TRBV6-6 and TRBJ2-7; weak D call: TRBD1 (6 bases). CDR3 size: 14 residues. Germline values: CDR1 MNHNY, CDR2 SVGAGI (reference sequence). V was cut by 4 bases and J by 0 bases, with 10 bases left in between. CDR3 in DNA: TGTGCCAGCAGTTTGGGGGCGGCCTCCTACGAGCAGTACTTC. Protein: CASSLGAASYEQYF.

The rearrangement joins TRBV4-1 to TRBJ2-3; no clear D gene. Germline V gives CDR1 MGHRA, CDR2 YSYEKL. The length of the CDR3 is 13 residues. The V end was cut by 5 bases, the J end by 2 bases, with 8 bases between. Here the CDR3 reads CASSGQATDTQYF. In DNA, the CDR3 is TGCGCCAGCAGCGGGCAGGCCACAGATACGCAGTATTTT.

J is TRBJ1-2 and V is TRBV30, with D unresolved. The V end was cut by 2 bases, the J end by 2 bases, with 6 bases between. Germline CDR1 reads GTSNPN; CDR2 reads SVGIG (reference sequence). The CDR3 has 12 residues. CDR3 sequence reads: CAWSSYNYGYTF. CDR3 bases: TGTGCCTGGAGTTCCTACAACTATGGCTACACCTTC.

This clone was seen once. The chain joins TRBV29-1 to TRBJ1-2; D remains ambiguous. The CDR3 length is 11 residues. Germline CDR1 is SQVTM and CDR2 is ANQGSEA. V was shortened by 7 bases and J by 6 bases, with 12 bases between the two germline ends. The CDR3 protein is CSGEGKHGYTF. The CDR3 DNA reads as TGCAGCGGGGAGGGAAAACATGGCTACACCTTC.

The V and J genes are TRBV19 and TRBJ1-5; maybe TRBD1 (6 bases). Germline V gene sequence: CDR1 LNHDA, CDR2 SQIVND (reference sequence). V gave up 7 bases and J gave up 6 bases, with 16 bases separating them. CDR3 size: 14 residues. The chain's CDR3 is CASIGRGAGQPQHF. DNA of the CDR3: TGTGCCAGTATTGGGCGGGGGGCAGGTCAGCCCCAGCATTTT.

The rearrangement joins TRBV10-2 to TRBJ2-1, with D perhaps matching TRBD2 (6 bases). This CDR3 contains 16 residues. V was trimmed by 7 bases and J by 6 bases, leaving 22 bases between them. Germline V lookup: CDR1 WSHSY, CDR2 SAAADI. The CDR3 coding sequence is TGCGCCAGCAAGACCCCTAGCGACCCAGAATTCAATGAGCAGTTCTTC. It specifies CASKTPSDPEFNEQFF.

This chain joins TRBV5-1 and TRBJ2-7; D is perhaps TRBD1 (6 bases). CDR3 length equals 13 residues. From germline, CDR1 is SGHRS and CDR2 YFSETQ. V was clipped by 6 bases and J by 0 bases, with 10 bases between them. The CDR3 here is CASNTGSSYEQYF. The CDR3 DNA follows: TGCGCCAGCAATACAGGGAGCTCCTACGAGCAGTACTTC.

The V and J genes are TRBV28 and TRBJ2-5; 12 nucleotides match TRBD1. The CDR3 has 17 residues. Germline loops: CDR1 MDHEN, CDR2 SYDVKM. The ends lost 5 bases at V and 7 bases at J; junction bases unmatched: 14. The CDR3 sequence is CASSPLGDRGRGGTQYF. The CDR3 nucleotides are TGTGCCAGCAGTCCTCTAGGGGACAGGGGGCGCGGGGGGACCCAGTACTTC.

The chain is built from TRBV11-2 and TRBJ1-5; possibly TRBD1 for D (6 bases). V shed 5 bases and J shed 0 bases, with 11 bases lying between them. The CDR3 runs 15 residues. CDR1 is SGHAT and CDR2 is FQNNGV in the germline V gene. CDR3 coding DNA: TGTGCCAGCAGCACCGGGACAACTAGCAATCAGCCCCAGCATTTT. Translated, it gives CASSTGTTSNQPQHF. Full variable domain (outside the CDR3, taken from reference TRBV11-2 and TRBJ1-5): EAGVAQSPRYKIIEKRQSVAFWCNPISGHATLYWYQQILGQGPKLLIQFQNNGVVDDSQLPKDRFSAERLKGVDSTLKIQPAKLEDSAVYLCASSTGTTSNQPQHFGDGTRLSIL.